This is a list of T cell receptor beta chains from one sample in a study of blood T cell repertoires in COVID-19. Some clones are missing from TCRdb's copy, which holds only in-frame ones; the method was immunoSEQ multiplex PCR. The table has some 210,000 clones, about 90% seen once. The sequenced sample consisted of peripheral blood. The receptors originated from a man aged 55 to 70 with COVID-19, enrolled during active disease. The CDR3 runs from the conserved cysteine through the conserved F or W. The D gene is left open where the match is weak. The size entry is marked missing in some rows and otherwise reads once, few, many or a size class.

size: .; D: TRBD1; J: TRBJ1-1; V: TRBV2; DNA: TGTGCCAGCATCAACAGGGGCGGTGGCACTGAAGCTTTCTTT; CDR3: CASINRGGGTEAFF
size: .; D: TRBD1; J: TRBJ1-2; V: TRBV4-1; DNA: TGCGCCAGCAGCCAGGACAGGGCTAACTATGGCTACACCTTC; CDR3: CASSQDRANYGYTF
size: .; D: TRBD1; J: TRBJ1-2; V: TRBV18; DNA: TGTGCCAGCTCACCGGGACAGTGGTTAAGTGGCGAGGGGCTGGGCTACACCTTC; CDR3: CASSPGQWLSGEGLGYTF
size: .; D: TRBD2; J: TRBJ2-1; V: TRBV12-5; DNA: TGTGCTAGTGGTTTACCGACTAGCGGGGGGATTAACAATGAGCAGTTCTTC; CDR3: CASGLPTSGGINNEQFF
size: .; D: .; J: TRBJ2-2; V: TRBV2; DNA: TGTGCCAGCAGTAGAACTACCGGGGAGCTGTTTTTT; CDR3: CASSRTTGELFF
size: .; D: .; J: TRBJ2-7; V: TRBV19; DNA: TGTGCCAGTAGTATCTCCCATGGACTCACCGGGAAGTACTTC; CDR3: CASSISHGLTGKYF
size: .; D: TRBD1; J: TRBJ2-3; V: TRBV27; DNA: TGTGCCAGCAGGGACAGGGGGCTTACAGATACGCAGTATTTT; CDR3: CASRDRGLTDTQYF
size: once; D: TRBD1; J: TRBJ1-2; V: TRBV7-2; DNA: TGTGCCAGCAGCTTAGAAGGGGGCTTCTATGGCTACACCTTC; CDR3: CASSLEGGFYGYTF
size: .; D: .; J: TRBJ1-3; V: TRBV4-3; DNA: TGCGCCAGCAGCCAAGATTTCGGGACAACTGGAAACACCATATATTTT; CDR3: CASSQDFGTTGNTIYF
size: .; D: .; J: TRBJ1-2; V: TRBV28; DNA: TGTGCCAGCAGTTCGGACTCCCTGGGGGGGGATGGCTACACCTTC; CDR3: CASSSDSLGGDGYTF
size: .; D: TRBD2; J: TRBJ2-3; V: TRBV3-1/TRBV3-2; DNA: TGTGCCAGCAGCCAAGTAGCGGGAGGCACAGATACGCAGTATTTT; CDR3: CASSQVAGGTDTQYF
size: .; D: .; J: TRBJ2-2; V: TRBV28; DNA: TGTGCCACTGGGCATTCGAACACCGGGGAGCTGTTTTTT; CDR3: CATGHSNTGELFF
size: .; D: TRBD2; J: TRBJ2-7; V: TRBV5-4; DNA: TGTGCCAGCAGCCCGGGACTAGCGGGAGCGGGTACCTCCTACGAGCAGTACTTC; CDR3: CASSPGLAGAGTSYEQYF
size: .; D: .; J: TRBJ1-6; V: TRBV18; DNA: TGTGCCAGCTCACCGGGACCTCCGGGAGCCTCACCCCTCCACTTT; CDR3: CASSPGPPGASPLHF
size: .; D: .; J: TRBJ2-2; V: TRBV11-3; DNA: TGTGCCAGCAGCTTAGGAGCCGGGGAGCTGTTTTTT; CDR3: CASSLGAGELFF
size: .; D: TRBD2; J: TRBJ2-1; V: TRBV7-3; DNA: TGTGCCAGCAGCCCCTCCGGGGGGTCGGGACTAGCGGGAGTTAGCTCCTACAATGAGCAGTTCTTC; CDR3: CASSPSGGSGLAGVSSYNEQFF
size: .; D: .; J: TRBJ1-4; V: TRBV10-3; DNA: TGTGCCATCAGTGAACAGGGTACGGAGGATGAAAAACTGTTTTTT; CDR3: CAISEQGTEDEKLFF
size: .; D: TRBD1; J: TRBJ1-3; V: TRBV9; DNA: TGTGCCAGCAGCGTAGGAGACAGGGGTGGAAACACCATATATTTT; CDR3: CASSVGDRGGNTIYF
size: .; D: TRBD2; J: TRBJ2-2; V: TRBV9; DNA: TGTGCCAGCAGCGGCACTAGCGGGAGGGCCTACACCGGGGAGCTGTTTTTT; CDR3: CASSGTSGRAYTGELFF
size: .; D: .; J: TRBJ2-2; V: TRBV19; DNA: TGTGCCAGTAGTACCAGGGGCGGCGGGGAGCTGTTTTTT; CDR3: CASSTRGGGELFF
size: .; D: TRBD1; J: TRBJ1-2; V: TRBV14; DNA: TGTGCCAGCAGCCCAACAGGGGGCTATGGCTACACCTTC; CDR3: CASSPTGGYGYTF
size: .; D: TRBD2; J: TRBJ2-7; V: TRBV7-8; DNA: TGTGCCAGCAGCTTAGGGGTCGGGCTAGCGGGAAAAGAGTACGAGCAGTACTTC; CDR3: CASSLGVGLAGKEYEQYF
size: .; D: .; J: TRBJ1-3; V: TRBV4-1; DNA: TGCGCCAGCAGCCAAAATTGGGGGGAGGGAGACACCATATATTTT; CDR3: CASSQNWGEGDTIYF
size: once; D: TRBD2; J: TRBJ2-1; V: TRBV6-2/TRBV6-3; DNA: TGTGCCAGCAGTCGCGCGCTTCCGGGACTAGCGGGGGGGAGCTCCTACAATGAGCAGTTCTTC; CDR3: CASSRALPGLAGGSSYNEQFF
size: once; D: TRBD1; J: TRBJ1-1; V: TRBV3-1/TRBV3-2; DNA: TGTGCCAGCACCCACAGGGGGCAGAACACTGAAGCTTTCTTT; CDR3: CASTHRGQNTEAFF
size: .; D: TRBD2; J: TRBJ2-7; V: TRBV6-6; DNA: TGTGCCAGCAGAGACCTAGCGGGGGGAACCTACGAGCAGTACTTC; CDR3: CASRDLAGGTYEQYF
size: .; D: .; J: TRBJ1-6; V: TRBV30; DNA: TGTGCCTGGAGTGTCGCAGGGGACAATTCACCCCTCCACTTT; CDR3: CAWSVAGDNSPLHF
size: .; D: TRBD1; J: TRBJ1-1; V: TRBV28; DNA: TGTGCCAGCAGTAGGGACAGGGAGAAAGGCACTGAAGCTTTCTTT; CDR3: CASSRDREKGTEAFF
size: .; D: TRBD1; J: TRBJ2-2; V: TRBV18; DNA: TGTGCCAGCTCAGCGAACAGGGGCCTGAACACCGGGGAGCTGTTTTTT; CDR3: CASSANRGLNTGELFF
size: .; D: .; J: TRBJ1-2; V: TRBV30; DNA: TGTGCCTGGAGTAGCGGGGGGCAGGGTGGCTACACCTTC; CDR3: CAWSSGGQGGYTF
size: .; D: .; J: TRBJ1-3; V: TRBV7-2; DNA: TGTGCCAGCAGCTTAGGACAGACCACCATATATTTT; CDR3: CASSLGQTTIYF
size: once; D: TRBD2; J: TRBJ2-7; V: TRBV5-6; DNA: TGTGCCAGCAGCTTGGCCGGGACTAGTTTCGGCGAGCAGTACTTC; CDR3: CASSLAGTSFGEQYF
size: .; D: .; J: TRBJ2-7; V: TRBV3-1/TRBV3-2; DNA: TGTGCCGGACTAAATACCAGCCTCTACGAGCAGTACTTC; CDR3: CAGLNTSLYEQYF